The clone carrying this TCR beta chain was observed a single time. The sample holds other DNA sequences that translate to the same CDR3. This sample was taken from a study of blood T cell repertoires in COVID-19. Study background: The origin of the acute and convalescent COVID-19 samples was the United States, Italy and Spain.

CDR3 size: 11 residues. The germline V and J ends were trimmed by 5 bases and 5 bases, with 6 bases remaining between them. CDR1 and CDR2 from the germline V gene are MNHEY and SVGAGI. Original handling: It was from reference gene primer amplification that nucleated cell counts were estimated. TCRdb keeps only in-frame clones here, not all; method: immunoSEQ multiplex PCR. Clone size and the V and J calls come from that table; the DNA yielded D and trimming. The sample shows over 100,000 clones, about nine tenths of them seen only once. The chain is built from TRBV6-5 and TRBJ1-1; D remains ambiguous. This receptor was identified in a man younger than 35 with acute or convalescent COVID-19. The specimen sequenced was peripheral blood. CDR3 residues: CASSRGTEAFF. The CDR3 region has the DNA TGTGCCAGCAGTAGAGGGACTGAAGCTTTCTTT.